These 10 T cell receptor beta chains were all obtained from the same sample, sequenced in a study of tumor-infiltrating lymphocytes in primary liver carcinoma. Scientists recovered RNA and DNA together from approximately 20-30 mg of unsorted bulk tissue. The researchers produced TCR beta cDNA from around 500 ng total RNA with a constant-region primer. What produced the TCR beta libraries was three nested multiplex PCR rounds using slightly modified ARM-PCR. It was with TRBV1-TRBV30 forward primers and a C-beta reverse primer that the first two PCR rounds were run, at roughly 9 cycles each. TCRdb independently ran MiXCR on the multiplex PCR reads; one entry per CDR3 protein. The repertoire holds some 25,000 distinct CDR3 sequences, with over 65% as singletons. The sample taken for sequencing was liver tumor tissue from sampling region 3. The subset: tumor region T3, left-lateral pole. These receptors originate from a man aged 40-55 years with primary liver carcinoma and hepatitis B virus infection.

Regarding this clonotype: A junction boundary mismatches the germline segment, possibly from a read error. The gene calls are TRBV11-2 and TRBJ2-2; D possibly matches TRBD1 or TRBD2 (5 bases each). This CDR3 contains 14 residues. CDR1 SGHAT and CDR2 FQNNGV come from the germline V gene. The CDR3 spells CVSSLQVGAGELFF. The CDR3 region has the DNA TGTGTCAGCAGCTTACAGGTGGGAGCCGGGGAGCTGTTTTTT.

The count of this clonotype is one. One end of the junction varies from germline; a read error may be responsible. The chain carries TRBV6-5 and TRBJ1-1; the D gene is possibly TRBD1 (6 bases). Germline values: CDR1 MNHEY, CDR2 SVGAGI. This CDR3 comprises 13 residues. DNA for the CDR3: TGTGCCTGCAGTCAACAGGGAGGCACTGAAGCTTCCTTT. Amino acids: CACSQQGGTEASF.

With respect to this clonotype: The conserved phenylalanine or tryptophan is not found at the CDR3 terminus, so this likely reflects a read error. This chain connects TRBV11-2 to TRBJ2-2; D might be TRBD2 (6 bases). The CDR3 has 17 amino acids. Germline loops: CDR1 SGHAT, CDR2 FQNNGV. CDR3 bases: TGTGCCAGTAGCTTAGCATTAGGAGGGGTGAACACGGGGGAGCTGTTTTAT. Its translation: CASSLALGGVNTGELFY.

Concerning this clonotype: The CDR3 carries no conserved terminal phenylalanine or tryptophan, so it likely arises from a read error. The V and J genes are TRBV6-1 and TRBJ2-2; the D gene is possibly TRBD2 (5 bases). The CDR3 contains 15 residues. In germline, CDR1 is MNHNS, CDR2 SASEGT. CDR3 nucleotides: TGTGCCAGCAGTGATGGGTCTGGAGGCACCGAGGAGCTGTTTTTA. It yields the protein CASSDGSGGTEELFL.

A word on this clonotype: Since no conserved phenylalanine or tryptophan closes the CDR3, a read error is the likely cause. The limits of the CDR3 on the DNA are not certain, so only TCRdb's listed CDR3 is given. V and J are TRBV11-2 and TRBJ2-3. CDR1 is SGHAT, CDR2 FQNNGV, per germline. Counting both end residues, the CDR3 totals 13 amino acids. CDR3 loop: CTSSYRTADTRYL.

On this clonotype itself: This may come from a read error, since a much larger clone is one base off. The chain links TRBV25-1 to TRBJ2-7, with D possibly being TRBD1 (5 bases). Germline loops: CDR1 MGHDK, CDR2 SYGVNS. CDR3 length: 14 residues. CDR3 in amino acids: CATSNQGNLYERYF. CDR3 bases: TGTGCCACCAGCAATCAGGGAAACCTCTACGAGCGGTACTTC.

Notes on this clonotype: This is likely a read error, given that the CDR3 carries no conserved phenylalanine or tryptophan at its end. The limits of the CDR3 on the DNA are not certain, so only TCRdb's listed CDR3 is given. The rearrangement links TRBV29-1 to TRBJ2-2. The CDR3 sequence runs 13 residues, both termini included. CDR1 is SQVTM, CDR2 ANQGSEA, per germline. The CDR3 sequence is CSVQHTNTGELFL.

This rearrangement joins TRBV4-1 to TRBJ1-6; 9 bases line up with TRBD1. CDR3 size: 16 residues. Germline trimming cut 3 bases from V and 9 bases from J; bases unmatched to any gene: 9. Germline CDR1 reads MGHRA; CDR2 reads YSYEKL. CDR3 in DNA: TGCGCCAGCAGCCAGCACCTACAGGGGGCGGTTTCACCCCTCCACTTT. Amino acids: CASSQHLQGAVSPLHF.

At least ten counts were recorded for this clonotype. This chain joins TRBV28 and TRBJ1-5; the D is unclear. Trimming cost V 5 bases and J 9 bases, with 11 bases left between them. Germline V lookup: CDR1 MDHEN, CDR2 SYDVKM. The CDR3 contains 12 residues. The CDR3 loop is CASSPPRGPQHF. The CDR3 region has the DNA TGTGCCAGCAGTCCTCCTCGGGGGCCCCAGCATTTT. Using reference TRBV28 and TRBJ1-5 for the parts outside the CDR3, the full variable domain is DVKVTQSSRYLVKRTGEKVFLECVQDMDHENMFWYRQDPGLGLRLIYFSYDVKMKEKGDIPEGYSVSREKKERFSLILESASTNQTSMYLCASSPPRGPQHFGDGTRLSIL.

A note on this clonotype: At one end, the junction sequence differs from germline, possibly due to a read error. The CDR3 nucleotides read TGTGCCAGCAACCCAACTAGCACCACCCCCTACGAGCTGTACTTC. Protein sequence: CASNPTSTTPYELYF. The rearrangement uses TRBV12-3 or TRBV12-4 and TRBJ2-7; D might be TRBD2 (6 bases). The CDR3 contains 15 residues.